The 22 T cell receptor beta chains below were found in one sample sequenced in a study of blood T cell repertoires in COVID-19. Method: immunoSEQ multiplex PCR; TCRdb's copy keeps in-frame clones and lacks some. The sample has 150,000 to 200,000 clones; roughly 91% are singletons. Sequenced input: peripheral blood. The receptors here all came from a woman aged 50 to 60 with acute or convalescent COVID-19.

V and J are TRBV15 and TRBJ1-3; D unresolved. V gave up 0 bases and J gave up 7 bases, with 7 bases separating them. The germline CDR1 and CDR2 sequences are LNHNV and YYDKDF (reference sequence). There are 13 residues in the CDR3. The CDR3 nucleotides are TGTGCCACCAGCAGAGATCTAACGAACACCATATATTTT. Encoded protein: CATSRDLTNTIYF.

The V gene is TRBV2, the J gene TRBJ2-7; 7 nucleotides line up with TRBD1. Germline V CDR1 and CDR2: SNHLY, FYNNEI. The CDR3 sequence is 13 residues long. Trimming took 7 bases from V and 4 from J; bases not matched to a gene: 7. CDR3 in amino acids: CASTLGQVYEQYF. CDR3 bases: TGTGCCAGCACCCTAGGACAGGTTTACGAGCAGTACTTC.

The sample holds one count of this clone. The rearrangement links TRBV11-2 to TRBJ1-2, with 7 bases identical to TRBD1. This CDR3 is 14 amino acids long. The V gene end was trimmed by 0 bases and the J gene end by 5 bases; junction bases not matched to a gene: 3. Germline V CDR1 and CDR2: SGHAT, FQNNGV. This CDR3 reads CASSLEVQGYGYTF. The CDR3 DNA follows: TGTGCCAGCAGCTTAGAGGTACAGGGGTATGGCTACACCTTC.

This chain uses TRBV7-2 with TRBJ2-3; D is undetermined. Trimming stripped 4 bases from V and 0 bases from J, with 8 bases between. Germline lookup yields CDR1 SGHTA and CDR2 FQGNSA. The CDR3 has 14 residues. The CDR3 spells CASSSSTSTDTQYF. In DNA form, the CDR3 reads TGTGCCAGCAGCTCCTCCACTAGCACAGATACGCAGTATTTT.

The chain recombines TRBV19 with TRBJ1-6, with a weak D call TRBD1 (6 bases). This CDR3 has 13 residues. Germline loops: CDR1 LNHDA, CDR2 SQIVND (reference sequence). V was cut by 7 bases and J by 7 bases, with 11 bases left in between. CDR3 bases: TGTGCCAGTAATCAGGGGACGAATTCACCCCTCCACTTT. This codes for CASNQGTNSPLHF.

This chain connects TRBV20-1 to TRBJ2-7, with no clear D. The CDR3 is 10 amino acids. In germline, CDR1 is DFQATT, CDR2 SNEGSKA (reference sequence). V lost 2 bases and J lost 7, with 6 bases in between. The CDR3 bases are TGCAGTGCTAGATCGGGTGAGCAGTACTTC. Protein sequence: CSARSGEQYF.

The V gene is TRBV27, the J gene TRBJ1-1, with D maybe TRBD1 (5 bases). CDR3 length: 13 amino acids. V lost 0 bases and J lost 11, with 13 bases in between. In germline, CDR1 is MNHEY, CDR2 SMNVEV (reference sequence). The CDR3 reads CASSLSTARGAFF. DNA of the CDR3: TGTGCCAGCAGTTTATCGACAGCTCGGGGGGCTTTCTTT.

This clone came up once. The chain couples TRBV6-1 to TRBJ1-4, with 7 bases matching TRBD1. Trimming took 4 bases from V and 6 from J; bases not matched to a gene: 11. Germline CDR1 reads MNHNS; CDR2 reads SASEGT. The CDR3 sequence is 16 residues long. CDR3 DNA: TGTGCCAGCAGTGGGGGTGTGTTGCAGGGGGATGAAAAACTGTTTTTT. It is translated as CASSGGVLQGDEKLFF.

As for this clone: Other DNA sequences from this sample encode an identical CDR3 as well. The genes are TRBV3-1 (or the pseudogene TRBV3-2) and TRBJ1-1, with 7 bases that match TRBD1. The trim removed 4 bases at V and 2 bases at J, leaving 1 base unmatched. Germline lookup yields CDR1 LGHDT and CDR2 YNNKEL (reference sequence). The CDR3 spans 13 residues. DNA of the CDR3: TGTGCCAGCAGCCGACAGGGCAACACTGAAGCTTTCTTT. This codes for CASSRQGNTEAFF.

The chain carries TRBV10-2 and TRBJ2-1; a weak D match, TRBD1 (6 bases). CDR1 is WSHSY and CDR2 is SAAADI in the germline V gene. This CDR3 is built from 14 residues. Trimming left V 4 bases short and J 3 bases short, with 10 bases between. The CDR3 reads CASSVSGDYNEQFF. The CDR3 DNA reads TGCGCCAGCAGTGTTTCAGGGGACTACAATGAGCAGTTCTTC.

The chain recombines TRBV10-3 with TRBJ2-1; D is possibly TRBD2 (5 bases). This CDR3 comprises 13 residues. The V and J ends lost 4 bases and 7 bases respectively, with 11 bases between them. Germline loops: CDR1 ENHRY, CDR2 SYGVKD. The CDR3 DNA follows: TGTGCCATCAGTGGGACTCAGGAGAATGAGCAGTTCTTC. The encoded protein is CAISGTQENEQFF.

This clone was detected only once. In nucleotides, the CDR3 is TGCGCCAGCAGCTTTGGTGGTTTCGGGTTTCAGTACTTC. This translates into CASSFGGFGFQYF. This rearrangement joins TRBV5-1 to TRBJ2-7; D call uncertain. Germline V gene sequence: CDR1 SGHRS, CDR2 YFSETQ. The ends were cut back, 2 bases at V and 10 bases at J, with 16 bases in the middle. This CDR3 contains 13 residues.

This clone showed up just once. The V call is TRBV10-2, the J call TRBJ2-2; D call uncertain. The CDR3 has 12 residues. CDR1 and CDR2 from the germline V gene are WSHSY and SAAADI. Trimming shortened V by 8 bases and J by 5 bases, and 9 bases separated the two germline ends. The CDR3 region has the DNA TGCGCCAGCGAGGAGAGAACCGGGGAGCTGTTTTTT. Protein: CASEERTGELFF.

The V call is TRBV7-9, the J call TRBJ2-1; D not resolved. The V end lost 3 bases, the J end lost 4 bases, and 13 bases lay between the germline ends. Germline-derived CDR1 and CDR2 are SEHNR and FQNEAQ (reference sequence). This CDR3 is built from 15 residues. The CDR3 DNA sequence: TGTGCCAGCAGCTTTCCGGGTTACGAGTACAATGAGCAGTTCTTC. It translates to CASSFPGYEYNEQFF.

The rearrangement joins TRBV30 to TRBJ1-2; D is ambiguous. Germline CDR1 reads GTSNPN; CDR2 reads SVGIG (reference sequence). This CDR3 spans 12 amino acids. Between the trimmed V and J ends, which lost 3 bases and 5 bases, there was a span of 10 bases. The CDR3: CAWSDPRYGYTF. The CDR3 DNA sequence: TGTGCCTGGAGCGATCCGCGGTATGGCTACACCTTC.

The J gene is TRBJ1-2, the V gene TRBV6-5, with TRBD1 identical over 8 bases. This CDR3 comprises 13 residues. V gave up 10 bases and J gave up 1 base; unmatched junction bases: 5. In germline, CDR1 is MNHEY, CDR2 SVGAGI. The CDR3 DNA reads as TGTGCCATAGGACAGGGAGTTAACTATGGCTACACCTTC. Amino acid sequence: CAIGQGVNYGYTF.

The rearrangement uses TRBV5-6 and TRBJ2-5, with D possibly matching TRBD2 (5 bases). Germline CDR1 reads SGHDT; CDR2 reads YYEEEE. The CDR3 sequence is 13 residues long. The V end lost 4 bases, the J end lost 5 bases, and 12 bases lay between the germline ends. CDR3 sequence: CASSPRGEETQYF. The CDR3 coding sequence is TGTGCCAGCAGCCCTCGGGGTGAGGAGACCCAGTACTTC. Using reference TRBV5-6 and TRBJ2-5 for the parts outside the CDR3, the full variable domain is DAGVTQSPTHLIKTRGQQVTLRCSPKSGHDTVSWYQQALGQGPQFIFQYYEEEERQRGNFPDRFSGHQFPNYSSELNVNALLLGDSALYLCASSPRGEETQYFGPGTRLLVL.

The chain combines TRBV6-5 with TRBJ2-5; the D gene is possibly TRBD2 (6 bases). V was cut by 6 bases and J by 7 bases, with 15 bases left in between. This CDR3 is 13 amino acids long. Germline assignment: CDR1 MNHEY and CDR2 SVGAGI. CDR3 protein: CASSLRLEGTQYF. The CDR3 coding sequence is TGTGCCAGCAGCCTGAGACTGGAGGGGACCCAGTACTTC.

This clone was recorded once. V usage is TRBV29-1 and J usage is TRBJ2-2; 11 bases are a match to TRBD1. This CDR3 contains 14 residues. CDR1 and CDR2 from the germline V gene are SQVTM and ANQGSEA. Trimming cost V 6 bases and J 5 bases; bases outside gene matches: 5. The CDR3 DNA is TGCAGCGTCTCCGGGACAGGGGGTACCGGGGAGCTGTTTTTT. Its protein product is CSVSGTGGTGELFF.

CDR3: CASSLSAGPNEKLFF. As DNA, the CDR3 is TGCGCCAGCAGCCTTTCGGCAGGGCCTAATGAAAAACTGTTTTTT. The chain recombines TRBV4-1 with TRBJ1-4; a possible D gene is TRBD1 (5 bases). This CDR3 contains 15 residues. Germline V gene sequence: CDR1 MGHRA, CDR2 YSYEKL. Trimming pared 4 bases from V and 3 bases from J, leaving 12 bases between.

The chain uses TRBV6-1 and TRBJ1-2, with D unclear. With 3 bases removed from V and 8 bases from J, the gap between germline ends came to 13 bases. This CDR3 region has 13 residues. Per the germline V gene, CDR1 is MNHNS and CDR2 is SASEGT. The CDR3 spells CASSEATKEGYTF. The CDR3 DNA sequence: TGTGCCAGCAGTGAGGCAACCAAGGAGGGCTACACCTTC.

This clone showed up just a few times. This sequence joins TRBV3-1 (or the pseudogene TRBV3-2) and TRBJ1-2; no definite D call. The CDR3 has 15 amino acids. The germline CDR1 and CDR2 sequences are LGHDT and YNNKEL (reference sequence). V was clipped by 4 bases and J by 8 bases, with 20 bases between them. DNA of the CDR3: TGTGCCAGCAGCCTCTCTCGACGGGAAACGGGCGGCTACACCTTC. Translated, it gives CASSLSRRETGGYTF.